The clone carrying this T cell receptor (beta chain) was seen a handful of times. Its specificity is unknown. Sequencing was performed with immunoSEQ multiplex PCR; in TCRdb, only in-frame clones are kept and a portion is missing. The table lists around 8,400 clones, roughly two thirds of them singletons, with around 2.9% in the top ten. These data belong to a study of neoadjuvant anti-PD-1 for oral cavity cancer. This sample's time point: after neoadjuvant nivolumab, at surgical resection. The germline V gene has CDR1 KGHSH and CDR2 LQKENI. This CDR3 has 12 amino acids. The V and J ends lost 1 base and 7 bases respectively, with 5 bases between them. Study-level findings and limits: With three patients per group, TCR findings need larger cohorts. Higher pretreatment Treg/Th17 ratios tracked higher pretreatment blood clonality.

This receptor was identified in a person aged 40-85 years with oral cavity squamous cell carcinoma. The material was PBMCs, obtained after nivolumab (anti-PD-1) treatment. The rearrangement uses TRBV18 and TRBJ2-1; D is ambiguous. This CDR3 reads CASSPQDNEQFF. The CDR3 coding sequence is TGTGCCAGCTCACCACAGGATAATGAGCAGTTCTTC.